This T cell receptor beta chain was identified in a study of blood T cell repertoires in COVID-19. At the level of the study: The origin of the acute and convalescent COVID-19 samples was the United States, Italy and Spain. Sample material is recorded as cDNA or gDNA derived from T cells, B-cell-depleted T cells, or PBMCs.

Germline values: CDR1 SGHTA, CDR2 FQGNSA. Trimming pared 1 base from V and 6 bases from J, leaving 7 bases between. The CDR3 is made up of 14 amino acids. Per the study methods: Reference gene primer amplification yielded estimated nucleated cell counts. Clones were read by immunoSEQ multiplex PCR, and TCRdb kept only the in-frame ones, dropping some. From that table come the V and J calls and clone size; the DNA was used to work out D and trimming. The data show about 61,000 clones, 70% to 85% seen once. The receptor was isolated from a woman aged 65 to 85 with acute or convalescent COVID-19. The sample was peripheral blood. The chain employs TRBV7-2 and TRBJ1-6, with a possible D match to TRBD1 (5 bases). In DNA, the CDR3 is TGTGCCAGCAGCTTAGGGGGCCGTAATTCACCCCTCCACTTT. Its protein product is CASSLGGRNSPLHF.